Listed below are T cell receptor beta chains from one sample, sequenced in a study of T cells in Graves' hyperthyroidism and ophthalmopathy. MiXCR, applied by TCRdb to the multiplex PCR reads, yields one record per CDR3 protein. The sample includes 500,000 or so distinct CDR3 sequences, more than 15% of them seen just once. What was sequenced was blood. These receptors originate from a woman aged 18 to 35 with Graves' ophthalmopathy. CDR3s include the opening cysteine and the closing phenylalanine or tryptophan. The D gene is left open where the match is weak. Not every row has a clone size; where given, it reads once, few, many or a size class.

D: .; V: TRBV28; J: TRBJ2-1; size: many; DNA: TGTGCCACCTCCGGGGTCCCCAGGGACAATGAGCAGTTCTTC; CDR3: CATSGVPRDNEQFF
D: .; V: TRBV7-9; J: TRBJ1-1; size: many; DNA: TGTGCCAGCAGCACCGGACACGGGAACACTGAAGCTTTCTTT; CDR3: CASSTGHGNTEAFF
D: TRBD1; V: TRBV13; J: TRBJ1-1; size: many; DNA: TGTGCCAGCAGCTCTGCCTGGACAGGGATTGGCACTGAAGCTTTCTTT; CDR3: CASSSAWTGIGTEAFF
D: TRBD2; V: TRBV3-1; J: TRBJ2-1; size: many; DNA: TGTGCCAGCAGCCCCATGACTAGCGGGGGTAATGAGCAGTTCTTC; CDR3: CASSPMTSGGNEQFF
D: .; V: TRBV11-1; J: TRBJ1-4; size: few; DNA: TGTGCCAGCAGCTTGGCACAGGAGTCAAATGAAAAACTGTTTTTT; CDR3: CASSLAQESNEKLFF
D: TRBD1; V: TRBV7-9; J: TRBJ2-7; size: many; DNA: TGTGCCAGCAGCTCGGGACAGTCCTCCTCCTACGAGCAGTACTTC; CDR3: CASSSGQSSSYEQYF
D: .; V: TRBV7-9; J: TRBJ2-7; size: many; DNA: TGTGCCAGCAGCTTAGTCGGTATGGGGGTCTACGAGCAGTACTTC; CDR3: CASSLVGMGVYEQYF
D: .; V: TRBV4-1; J: TRBJ2-1; size: .; DNA: TGCGCCAGCAGCCAAGAACCCGGGAGAGGTAACAATGAGCAGTTCTTC; CDR3: CASSQEPGRGNNEQFF
D: .; V: TRBV4-1; J: TRBJ2-5; size: few; DNA: TGCGCCAGCAGCGAAAGATTGAGGGGCAGGGAGGAGACCCAGTACTTC; CDR3: CASSERLRGREETQYF
D: .; V: TRBV27; J: TRBJ2-7; size: .; DNA: TGTGCCAGCTCGGCGCCAAGCTCCTACGAGCAGTACTTC; CDR3: CASSAPSSYEQYF
D: TRBD2; V: TRBV11-2; J: TRBJ2-7; size: .; DNA: TGTGCCAGCAGGATGGGCGGGGGGGCCAACGAGCAGTACTTC; CDR3: CASRMGGGANEQYF
D: .; V: TRBV7-8; J: TRBJ1-6; size: many; DNA: TGTGCCAGCAGCTTACGGCGGGTCCAGGGTTCACCCCTCCACTTT; CDR3: CASSLRRVQGSPLHF
D: .; V: TRBV18; J: TRBJ1-1; size: many; DNA: TGTGCCAGCTCACCACTTATAGGGAACACTGAAGCTTTCTTT; CDR3: CASSPLIGNTEAFF
D: .; V: TRBV20-1; J: TRBJ2-7; size: .; DNA: TGCAGTGCTAGACGCGGAACCATCTACGAGCAGTACTTC; CDR3: CSARRGTIYEQYF
D: TRBD2; V: TRBV6-2/TRBV6-3; J: TRBJ2-3; size: many; DNA: TGTGCCAGCAGTAGGACTAGCGGGAGCTTCGGTACGCAGTATTTT; CDR3: CASSRTSGSFGTQYF
D: .; V: TRBV6-1; J: TRBJ2-1; size: many; DNA: TGTGCCAGCAGTAAAGGACTTGACGGTGATGAGCAGTTCTTC; CDR3: CASSKGLDGDEQFF
D: TRBD1; V: TRBV20-1; J: TRBJ1-6; size: .; DNA: TGCAGTGCTAGGGGGGACAGTAGCTCCTATAATTCACCCCTCCACTTT; CDR3: CSARGDSSSYNSPLHF
D: .; V: TRBV6-5; J: TRBJ2-1; size: many; DNA: TGTGCCAGCAGTTACAGGACAGAGAGCTACAATGAGCAGTTCTTC; CDR3: CASSYRTESYNEQFF
D: .; V: TRBV11-2; J: TRBJ2-3; size: .; DNA: TGTACCAGCAGCTTAGGGATGGGAGATACGCAGTATTTT; CDR3: CTSSLGMGDTQYF
D: .; V: TRBV6-2/TRBV6-3; J: TRBJ2-3; size: many; DNA: TGTGCCAGCAGTTACAGTGGGAGCTATACAGATACGCAGTATTTT; CDR3: CASSYSGSYTDTQYF
D: .; V: TRBV9; J: TRBJ1-1; size: many; DNA: TGTGCCAGCAGCGTAATAGGGGGGAGGAACACTGAAGCTTTCTTT; CDR3: CASSVIGGRNTEAFF
D: TRBD2; V: TRBV20-1; J: TRBJ2-7; size: many; DNA: TGCAGTGCTAGAGGCCTCACTAGCGGGGAGTCCTACGAGCAGTACTTC; CDR3: CSARGLTSGESYEQYF
D: TRBD2; V: TRBV6-2/TRBV6-3; J: TRBJ2-3; size: .; DNA: TGTGCCAGTTTGAGCGGGGGGTACACAGATACGCAGTATTTT; CDR3: CASLSGGYTDTQYF
D: TRBD2; V: TRBV18; J: TRBJ2-7; size: many; DNA: TGTGCCAGCTCACCTTGGACTAGCGGGGCCTACGAGCAGTACTTC; CDR3: CASSPWTSGAYEQYF
D: TRBD2; V: TRBV12-3/TRBV12-4; J: TRBJ2-5; size: few; DNA: TGTGCCAGCAAACACCTTAGCGGGGGGGCGGAGACCCAGTACTTC; CDR3: CASKHLSGGAETQYF
D: TRBD1; V: TRBV6-1; J: TRBJ1-1; size: many; DNA: TGTGCCAGCAAAACCGGGACAGGGGACACTGAAGCTTTCTTT; CDR3: CASKTGTGDTEAFF
D: .; V: TRBV7-9; J: TRBJ1-5; size: .; DNA: TGTGCCAGCAGCCTCGGGACACCGGATCAGCCCCAGCATTTT; CDR3: CASSLGTPDQPQHF
D: .; V: TRBV3-1; J: TRBJ2-5; size: many; DNA: TGTGCCAGCAGCCGTCGACTAGAGCAAGAGACCCAGTACTTC; CDR3: CASSRRLEQETQYF
D: .; V: TRBV12-3/TRBV12-4; J: TRBJ2-3; size: many; DNA: TGTGCCAGCAGTGCAATACTAGAAAGCACAGATACGCAGTATTTT; CDR3: CASSAILESTDTQYF
D: TRBD1; V: TRBV4-2; J: TRBJ2-1; size: many; DNA: TGTGCCAGCAGCCGAGACAGGGTCTACAATGAGCAGTTCTTC; CDR3: CASSRDRVYNEQFF
D: .; V: TRBV7-9; J: TRBJ2-2; size: .; DNA: TGTACCAGCAGCGTGGCGGTAATCACCGGGGAGCTGTTTTTT; CDR3: CTSSVAVITGELFF
D: .; V: TRBV27; J: TRBJ2-7; size: few; DNA: TGTGCCAGCAGTCGCGGGACACCGCCCTACGAGCAGTACTTC; CDR3: CASSRGTPPYEQYF
D: .; V: TRBV3-1; J: TRBJ2-4; size: few; DNA: TGTGCCAGCAGCCAAGATCTGAACATTCAGTACTTC; CDR3: CASSQDLNIQYF